This T cell receptor (beta chain) is from a study of CD8+ T cells in alopecia areata. As concerns this clone: What it recognizes is unknown.

Following extraction, RNA underwent reverse transcription to cDNA, which served as the sequencing template. Sequencing was performed with immunoSEQ multiplex PCR; in TCRdb, only in-frame clones are kept and a portion is missing. The sample includes a few hundred thousand clones, about two fifths seen only once; the top ten take 0.48%. Trimming shortened V by 2 bases and J by 0 bases, and 2 bases separated the two germline ends. The CDR3 is 13 residues long. Looked up from germline, CDR1 is MNHEY and CDR2 is SVGAGI. General observations from the study: Tofacitinib produced a significant decrease in scalp clonality and in expanded CD8+ clones among the top 100. In lesional scalp, particularly from alopecia totalis/universalis, clonality was higher than in normal scalp.

Treatment here: oral pan-JAK inhibitor, 5-10 mg twice daily. Lesional scalp punch biopsies and peripheral blood were collected from alopecia areata patients. The clonotype originates from a human donor with alopecia areata. Sequencing was performed on CD4+ T cells sorted from blood, taken between weeks 30 and 35, from a patient treated with tofacitinib. The chain carries TRBV6-5 and TRBJ1-3; D is undetermined. CDR3 coding DNA: TGTGCCAGCAGTTACGACTCTGGAAACACCATATATTTT. Protein product: CASSYDSGNTIYF.